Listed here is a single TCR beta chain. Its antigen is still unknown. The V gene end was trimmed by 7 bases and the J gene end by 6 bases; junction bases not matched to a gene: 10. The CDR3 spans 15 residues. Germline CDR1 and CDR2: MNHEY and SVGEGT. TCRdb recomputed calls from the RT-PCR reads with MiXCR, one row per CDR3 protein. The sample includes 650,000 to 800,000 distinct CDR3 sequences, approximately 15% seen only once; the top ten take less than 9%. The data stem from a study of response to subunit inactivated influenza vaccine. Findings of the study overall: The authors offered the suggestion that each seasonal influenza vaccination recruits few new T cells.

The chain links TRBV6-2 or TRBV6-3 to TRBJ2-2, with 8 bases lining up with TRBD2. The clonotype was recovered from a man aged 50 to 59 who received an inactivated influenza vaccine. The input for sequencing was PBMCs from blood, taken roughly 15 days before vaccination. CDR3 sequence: CASKRSGRWAGELFF. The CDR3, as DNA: TGTGCCAGCAAAAGAAGCGGGAGATGGGCCGGGGAGCTGTTTTTT.